The sequence of this T cell receptor beta chain was determined in a study of T-cell reconstitution after alpha-beta-depleted transplantation in children. Unique molecular identifiers tagged the TCRbeta library. In TCRdb, the PCR reads were re-called with MiXCR into one record per CDR3 protein. The top ten hold around 31% of the sample, which has tens of thousands of distinct CDR3 sequences, 5.8% seen once. Findings of the study overall: One year post-transplant, T-cell counts and diversity were largely derived from T cells produced anew. Reportedly, alpha-beta T cells present about two months post-transplant originated from several hundred expanded clones of graft origin.

This clonotype showed up many times. The antigen remains unidentified. Germline V gene sequence: CDR1 DFQATT, CDR2 SNEGSKA (reference sequence). V was pared by 3 bases and J by 2 bases, with 17 bases between. The CDR3 is 16 residues long. This receptor was taken from a female patient aged 2-15 years who had a stem cell transplant for aplastic anemia, so the T cells may come from the graft donor. Sequencing was performed on PBMCs, mostly from graft donor cells, taken 60 days after TCRalphabeta/CD19-depleted stem cell transplant. The chain is built from TRBV20-1 and TRBJ2-1; the D gene is possibly TRBD1 (7 bases). The CDR3 DNA is TGCAGTGCTAGGGGGGACAGCGGGTCAGCCTACAATGAGCAGTTCTTC. It translates to CSARGDSGSAYNEQFF.